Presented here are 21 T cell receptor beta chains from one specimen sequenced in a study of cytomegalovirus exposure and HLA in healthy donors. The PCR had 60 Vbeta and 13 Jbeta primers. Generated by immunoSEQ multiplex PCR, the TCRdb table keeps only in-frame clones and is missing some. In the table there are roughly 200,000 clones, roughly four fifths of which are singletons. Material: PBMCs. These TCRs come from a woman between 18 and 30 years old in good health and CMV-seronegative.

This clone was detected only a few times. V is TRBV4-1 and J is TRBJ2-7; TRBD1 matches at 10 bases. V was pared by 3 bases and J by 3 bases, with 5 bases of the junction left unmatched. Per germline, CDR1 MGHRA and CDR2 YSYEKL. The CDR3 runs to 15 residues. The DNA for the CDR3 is TGCGCCAGCAGCCAGCCGGGACAGGGGAACTACGAGCAGTACTTC. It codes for CASSQPGQGNYEQYF.

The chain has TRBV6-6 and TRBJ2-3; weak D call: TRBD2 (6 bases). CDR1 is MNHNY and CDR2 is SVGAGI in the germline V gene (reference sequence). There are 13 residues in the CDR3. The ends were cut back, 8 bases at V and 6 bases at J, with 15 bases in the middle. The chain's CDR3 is CASLPSRGDTQYF. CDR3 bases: TGTGCCAGCCTCCCAAGCCGGGGGGATACGCAGTATTTT.

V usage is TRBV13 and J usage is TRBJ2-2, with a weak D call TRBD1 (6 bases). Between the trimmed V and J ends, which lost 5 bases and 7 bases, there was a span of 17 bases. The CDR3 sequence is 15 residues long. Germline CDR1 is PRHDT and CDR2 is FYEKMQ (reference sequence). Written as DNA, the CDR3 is TGTGCCAGCAGCATCAGGGGCACTAAGGACGGGGAGCTGTTTTTT. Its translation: CASSIRGTKDGELFF.

The CDR3 loop is CASSLTPAGGRSEQYF. The CDR3 DNA reads TGTGCCAGCAGTTTAACCCCCGCGGGCGGGAGGAGCGAGCAGTACTTC. V and J are TRBV27 and TRBJ2-7, with TRBD2 identical over 8 bases. Germline V gives CDR1 MNHEY, CDR2 SMNVEV (reference sequence). The junction had 12 bases not matched to a gene; V was cut back by 2 bases and J by 6 bases. The CDR3 spans 16 residues.

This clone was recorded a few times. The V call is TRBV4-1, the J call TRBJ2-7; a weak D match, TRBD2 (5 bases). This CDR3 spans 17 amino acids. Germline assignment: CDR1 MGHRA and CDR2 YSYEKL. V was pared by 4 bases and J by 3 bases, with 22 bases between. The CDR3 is CASSPLSARVDGYEQYF. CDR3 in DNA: TGCGCCAGCAGCCCCCTATCGGCGAGGGTGGACGGCTACGAGCAGTACTTC.

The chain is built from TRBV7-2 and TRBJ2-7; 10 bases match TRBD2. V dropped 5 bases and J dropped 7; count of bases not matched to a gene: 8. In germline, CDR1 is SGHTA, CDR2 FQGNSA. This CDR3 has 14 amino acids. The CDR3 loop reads CASSPEREGPEQYF. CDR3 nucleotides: TGTGCCAGCAGCCCCGAGCGGGAGGGCCCGGAGCAGTACTTC.

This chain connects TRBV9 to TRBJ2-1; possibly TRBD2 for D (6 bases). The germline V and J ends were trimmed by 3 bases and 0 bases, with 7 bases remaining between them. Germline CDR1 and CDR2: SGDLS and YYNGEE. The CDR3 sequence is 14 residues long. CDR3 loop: CASSDGGSYNEQFF. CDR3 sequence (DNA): TGTGCCAGCAGCGACGGGGGCTCCTACAATGAGCAGTTCTTC. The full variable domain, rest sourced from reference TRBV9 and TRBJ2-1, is DSGVTQTPKHLITATGQRVTLRCSPRSGDLSVYWYQQSLDQGLQFLIQYYNGEERAKGNILERFSAQQFPDLHSELNLSSLELGDSALYFCASSDGGSYNEQFFGPGTRLTVL.

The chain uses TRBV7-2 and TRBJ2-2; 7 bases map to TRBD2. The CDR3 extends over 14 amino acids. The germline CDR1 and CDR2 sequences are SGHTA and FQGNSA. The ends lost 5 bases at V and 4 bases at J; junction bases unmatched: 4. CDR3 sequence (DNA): TGTGCCAGCAGCACCTCTAGCGGCACCGGGGAGCTGTTTTTT. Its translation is CASSTSSGTGELFF.

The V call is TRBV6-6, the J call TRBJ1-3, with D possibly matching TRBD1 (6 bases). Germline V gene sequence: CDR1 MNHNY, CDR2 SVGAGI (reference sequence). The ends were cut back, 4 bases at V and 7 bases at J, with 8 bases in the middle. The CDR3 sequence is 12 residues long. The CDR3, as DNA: TGTGCCAGCAGTTCACAGGGTAACACCATATATTTT. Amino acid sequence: CASSSQGNTIYF.

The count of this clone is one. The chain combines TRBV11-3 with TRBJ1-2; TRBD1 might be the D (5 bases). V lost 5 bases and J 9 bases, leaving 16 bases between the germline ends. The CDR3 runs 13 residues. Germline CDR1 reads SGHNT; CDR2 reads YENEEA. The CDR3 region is CASSHEGTLRYTF. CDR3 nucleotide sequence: TGTGCCAGCAGCCATGAGGGGACTCTTCGCTACACCTTC. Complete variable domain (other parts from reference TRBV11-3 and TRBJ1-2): EAGVVQSPRYKIIEKKQPVAFWCNPISGHNTLYWYLQNLGQGPELLIRYENEEAVDDSQLPKDRFSAERLKGVDSTLKIQPAELGDSAVYLCASSHEGTLRYTFGSGTRLTVV.

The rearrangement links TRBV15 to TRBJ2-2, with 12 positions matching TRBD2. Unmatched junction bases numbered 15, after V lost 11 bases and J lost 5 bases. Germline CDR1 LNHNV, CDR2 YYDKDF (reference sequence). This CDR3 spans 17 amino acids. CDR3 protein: CAASIRLAGVGTGELFF. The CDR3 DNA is TGTGCCGCCTCTATTAGACTAGCGGGAGTTGGAACCGGGGAGCTGTTTTTT. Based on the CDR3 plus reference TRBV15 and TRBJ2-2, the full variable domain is DAMVIQNPRYQVTQFGKPVTLSCSQTLNHNVMYWYQQKSSQAPKLLFHYYDKDFNNEADTPDNFQSRRPNTSFCFLDIRSPGLGDTAMYLCAASIRLAGVGTGELFFGEGSRLTVL.

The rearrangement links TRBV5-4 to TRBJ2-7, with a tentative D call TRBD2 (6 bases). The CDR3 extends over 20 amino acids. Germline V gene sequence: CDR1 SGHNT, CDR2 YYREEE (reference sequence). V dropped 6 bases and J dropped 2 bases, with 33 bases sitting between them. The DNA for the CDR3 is TGTGCCAGCACCCCCAGAGGGGCGGGGCGGGGAGCGTTAGTGGCCTACGAGCAGTACTTC. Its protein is CASTPRGAGRGALVAYEQYF.

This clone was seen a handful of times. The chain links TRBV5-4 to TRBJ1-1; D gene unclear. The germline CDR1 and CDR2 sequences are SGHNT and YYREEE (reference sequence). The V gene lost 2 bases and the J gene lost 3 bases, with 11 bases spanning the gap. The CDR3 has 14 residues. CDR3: CASSLYQVHTEAFF. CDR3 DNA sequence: TGTGCCAGCAGCTTATATCAGGTTCACACTGAAGCTTTCTTT. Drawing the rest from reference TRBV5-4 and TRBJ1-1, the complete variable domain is ETGVTQSPTHLIKTRGQQVTLRCSSQSGHNTVSWYQQALGQGPQFIFQYYREEENGRGNFPPRFSGLQFPNYSSELNVNALELDDSALYLCASSLYQVHTEAFFGQGTRLTVV.

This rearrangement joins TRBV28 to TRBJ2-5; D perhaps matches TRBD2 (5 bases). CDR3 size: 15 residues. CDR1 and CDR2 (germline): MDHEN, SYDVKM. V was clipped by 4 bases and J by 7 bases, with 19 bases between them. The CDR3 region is CASSSGLAMLGTQYF. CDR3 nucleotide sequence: TGTGCCAGCAGTTCTGGACTCGCCATGCTGGGGACCCAGTACTTC.

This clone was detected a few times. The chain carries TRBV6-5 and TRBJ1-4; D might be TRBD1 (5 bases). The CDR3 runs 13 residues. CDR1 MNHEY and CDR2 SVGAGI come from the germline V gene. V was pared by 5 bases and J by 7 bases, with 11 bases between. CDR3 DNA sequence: TGTGCCAGCAGTACAGGAAGTAGTGAAAAACTGTTTTTT. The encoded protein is CASSTGSSEKLFF.

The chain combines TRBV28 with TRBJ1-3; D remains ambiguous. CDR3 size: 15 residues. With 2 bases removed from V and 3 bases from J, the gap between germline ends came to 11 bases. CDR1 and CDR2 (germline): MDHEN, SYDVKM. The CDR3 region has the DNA TGTGCCAGCAGTTTAAGGAACAGCCTTGGAAACACCATATATTTT. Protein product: CASSLRNSLGNTIYF.

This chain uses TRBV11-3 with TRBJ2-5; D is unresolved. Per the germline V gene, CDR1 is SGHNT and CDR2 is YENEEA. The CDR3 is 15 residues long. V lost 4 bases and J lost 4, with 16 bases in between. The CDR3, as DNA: TGTGCCAGCAGCTCTAGAGGCCCCGTCATAGAGACCCAGTACTTC. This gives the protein CASSSRGPVIETQYF.

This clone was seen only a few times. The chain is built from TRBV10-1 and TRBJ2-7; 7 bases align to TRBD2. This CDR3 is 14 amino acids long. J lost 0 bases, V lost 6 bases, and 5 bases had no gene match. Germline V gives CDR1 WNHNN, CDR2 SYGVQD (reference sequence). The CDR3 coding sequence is TGCGCCAGCAGGGTCCGGGAGGTCTCCTACGAGCAGTACGTC. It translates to CASRVREVSYEQYV.

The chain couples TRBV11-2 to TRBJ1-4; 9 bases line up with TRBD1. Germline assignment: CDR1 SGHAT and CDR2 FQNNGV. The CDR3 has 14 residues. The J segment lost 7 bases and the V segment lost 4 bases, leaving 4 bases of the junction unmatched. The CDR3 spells CASSSGQGTEKLFF. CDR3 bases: TGTGCCAGCAGCTCGGGACAGGGCACTGAAAAACTGTTTTTT.

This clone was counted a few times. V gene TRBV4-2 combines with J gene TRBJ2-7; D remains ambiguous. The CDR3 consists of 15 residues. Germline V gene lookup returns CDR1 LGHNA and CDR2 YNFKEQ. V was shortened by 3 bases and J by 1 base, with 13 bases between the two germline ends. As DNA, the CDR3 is TGTGCCAGCAGCCAGAGTACAGAGTTATCCTACGAGCAGTACTTC. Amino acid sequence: CASSQSTELSYEQYF.

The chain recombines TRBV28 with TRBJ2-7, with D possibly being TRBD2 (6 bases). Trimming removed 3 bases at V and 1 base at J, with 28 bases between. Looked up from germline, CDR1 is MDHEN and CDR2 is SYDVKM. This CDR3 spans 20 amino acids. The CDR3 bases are TGTGCCAGCAGTTTGTCGACGGGAGAGACTCTTGGCGGGTTATCCTACGAGCAGTACTTC. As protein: CASSLSTGETLGGLSYEQYF.